The 11 T cell receptor beta chains reported below all come from one sample, sequenced in a study of blood T cell repertoires in COVID-19. Assay: immunoSEQ multiplex PCR; the TCRdb copy retains only in-frame clones and omits some. The data show about 190,000 clones, under 80% seen once. The source material was PBMCs or T cells enriched from blood (not recorded which). The receptor set was obtained from a woman aged 45-59 years with acute COVID-19.

The chain uses TRBV4-3 and TRBJ1-2; 9 bases agree with TRBD1. There are 14 residues in the CDR3. Germline V gene data show CDR1 as LGHNA and CDR2 as YSLEER. Trimming took 4 bases from V and 6 from J; bases not matched to a gene: 6. In DNA form, the CDR3 reads TGCGCCAGCAGCCGCATGGACAGGGGAAATGGCTACACCTTC. Protein: CASSRMDRGNGYTF.

This clone was seen more than once but under ten times. The rearrangement links TRBV18 to TRBJ1-6, with D perhaps TRBD1 (5 bases). The length of the CDR3 is 12 residues. Germline V lookup: CDR1 KGHSH, CDR2 LQKENI. Trimming pared 6 bases from V and 14 bases from J, leaving 14 bases between. The CDR3 sequence is CASSRDFSALHF. Here the CDR3 DNA reads TGTGCCAGCTCCCGGGACTTTTCGGCCCTCCACTTT.

The rearrangement joins TRBV28 to TRBJ1-2, with 8 bases aligning to TRBD1. The germline gives CDR1 MDHEN, CDR2 SYDVKM. This CDR3 comprises 13 residues. V shed 6 bases, J shed 4 bases, and the junction held 4 bases outside the gene matches. The CDR3 loop is CASSSTGGYGYTF. CDR3 nucleotides: TGTGCCAGCAGCTCCACAGGGGGCTATGGCTACACCTTC.

The J gene is TRBJ2-1, the V gene TRBV7-9; D gene uncertain. The germline V gene encodes CDR1 SEHNR and CDR2 FQNEAQ (reference sequence). The germline V and J ends were trimmed by 7 bases and 1 base, with 17 bases remaining between them. The CDR3 spans 16 residues. CDR3 sequence: CASTPGLVRSYNEQFF. The CDR3 DNA is TGTGCCAGCACCCCGGGTCTCGTACGGTCCTACAATGAGCAGTTCTTC.

The CDR3 spells CASSRTTGGSSYEQYV. The CDR3 DNA sequence: TGTGCCAGCAGCCGAACTACAGGGGGCAGTTCCTACGAGCAGTACGTC. The rearrangement uses TRBV7-8 and TRBJ2-7; TRBD1 matches at 9 bases. Germline CDR1 and CDR2: SGHVS and FQNEAQ. Trimming removed 5 bases from V and 1 base from J; junction bases left unmatched: 9. The CDR3 extends over 16 amino acids.

The chain combines TRBV5-8 with TRBJ2-3; TRBD1 agrees at 8 bases. The J segment lost 4 bases and the V segment lost 2 bases, leaving 6 bases of the junction unmatched. The CDR3 is 15 amino acids. Germline V gene data show CDR1 as SGHTS and CDR2 as YDEGEE. In nucleotides, the CDR3 is TGTGCCAGCAGCTTTGGACAGGGTCGGGCAGATACGCAGTATTTT. It encodes CASSFGQGRADTQYF.

The CDR3 coding sequence is TGTGCCAGCAGCCGAGGACAGACCTACGAGCAGTACGTC. It specifies CASSRGQTYEQYV. The rearrangement joins TRBV3-1 (or the pseudogene TRBV3-2) to TRBJ2-7, with D perhaps TRBD1 (6 bases). The ends were cut back, 4 bases at V and 2 bases at J, with 9 bases in the middle. This CDR3 comprises 13 residues. From germline, CDR1 is LGHDT and CDR2 YNNKEL (reference sequence).

CDR3 region: CASSLLAGGSIDTQYF. The CDR3 nucleotides read TGTGCCAGCAGTTTACTCGCGGGGGGAAGTATAGATACGCAGTATTTT. The chain links TRBV27 to TRBJ2-3; 8 bases fit TRBD2. The CDR3 is 16 residues long. V was clipped by 2 bases and J by 5 bases; unmatched bases: 9. The germline V gene encodes CDR1 MNHEY and CDR2 SMNVEV (reference sequence).

The genes are TRBV27 and TRBJ1-6; 8 bases agree with TRBD1. Germline V CDR1 and CDR2: MNHEY, SMNVEV (reference sequence). The CDR3 totals 14 residues. The junction had 5 bases not matched to a gene; V was cut back by 3 bases and J by 10 bases. The CDR3 bases are TGTGCCAGCAGTTTCCAGGGGGCAGGGTCACCCCTCCACTTT. Translation: CASSFQGAGSPLHF.

The chain couples TRBV5-1 to TRBJ1-2; TRBD1 matches 9 bases. The CDR3 spans 16 residues. The ends lost 4 bases at V and 8 bases at J; junction bases unmatched: 15. Germline CDR1 reads SGHRS; CDR2 reads YFSETQ. The CDR3 loop is CASSPPDRGKGHGYTF. The CDR3 DNA reads TGCGCCAGCAGCCCCCCTGACAGGGGGAAAGGGCACGGCTACACCTTC.

V and J are TRBV9 and TRBJ1-5; a weak D match, TRBD1 (5 bases). With 4 bases removed from V and 2 bases from J, the gap between germline ends came to 10 bases. The CDR3 loop spans 14 amino acids. The germline CDR1 and CDR2 sequences are SGDLS and YYNGEE. In DNA form, the CDR3 reads TGTGCCAGCAGCTTGGGGGGGGGCAATCAGCCCCAGCATTTT. This codes for CASSLGGGNQPQHF.